The 7 T cell receptor beta chains presented below share a single source sample, sequenced in a study of cytotoxic CD8 clonotypes in ibrutinib-treated CLL. Only in-frame clones appear in the TCRdb table, and some are missing; sequencing was by immunoSEQ multiplex PCR. The repertoire holds 200,000 to 250,000 clones, about three quarters seen once, with over 5.5% in the top ten. Here the sequenced sample was PBMCs, taken after 12 months of ibrutinib treatment. All receptors come from a human donor with chronic lymphocytic leukemia.

The chain joins TRBV6-5 to TRBJ1-3, with a tentative D call TRBD1 (6 bases). Trimming pared 5 bases from V and 3 bases from J, leaving 14 bases between. This CDR3 is 15 amino acids long. Germline V CDR1 and CDR2: MNHEY, SVGAGI. The CDR3 loop reads CASSRGGSGGNTIYF. DNA of the CDR3: TGTGCCAGCAGTCGGGGGGGCTCGGGTGGAAACACCATATATTTT.

The CDR3 spells CASKGQGQQPQHF. DNA of the CDR3: TGCGCCAGTAAAGGCCAGGGGCAACAGCCCCAGCATTTT. The V gene is TRBV4-1, the J gene TRBJ1-5; possibly TRBD1 for D (6 bases). Germline V gene sequence: CDR1 MGHRA, CDR2 YSYEKL. V lost 9 bases and J 7 bases, leaving 16 bases between the germline ends. This CDR3 comprises 13 residues.

The chain recombines TRBV4-2 with TRBJ2-7; D is perhaps TRBD1 or TRBD2 (5 bases each). The CDR3 contains 13 residues. Trimming cost V 5 bases and J 5 bases, with 13 bases left between them. Germline V gene lookup returns CDR1 LGHNA and CDR2 YNFKEQ. The CDR3 region is CASSTTGTDEQYF. CDR3 DNA sequence: TGTGCCAGCAGCACAACCGGGACCGACGAGCAGTACTTC.

The chain employs TRBV28 and TRBJ2-5; D may match TRBD1 or TRBD2 (5 bases each). This CDR3 has 15 amino acids. The germline V gene encodes CDR1 MDHEN and CDR2 SYDVKM. V was trimmed by 6 bases and J by 2 bases, leaving 16 bases between them. The CDR3 bases are TGTGCCAGCAGACCTACCGGGACGGCACAAGAGACCCAGTACTTC. Residues: CASRPTGTAQETQYF.

This clone has more than one count but fewer than ten. V and J are TRBV11-3 and TRBJ2-3, with D unclear. V was clipped by 1 base and J by 1 base, with 6 bases between them. Looked up from germline, CDR1 is SGHNT and CDR2 is YENEEA. This CDR3 has 14 residues. In nucleotides, the CDR3 is TGTGCCAGCAGCTTAGGTCTCGGCACAGATACGCAGTATTTT. Protein: CASSLGLGTDTQYF.

CDR3 sequence (DNA): TGCAGCGTTGAAGATCAGAGGGTAGAGACCCAGTACTTC. Its translation: CSVEDQRVETQYF. The chain combines TRBV29-1 with TRBJ2-5, with D possibly being TRBD2 (5 bases). This CDR3 has 13 amino acids. V dropped 0 bases and J dropped 4 bases, with 9 bases sitting between them. The V gene's germline CDR1 is SQVTM and CDR2 ANQGSEA. Looking up the rest from reference TRBV29-1 and TRBJ2-5 gives the full variable domain: SAVISQKPSRDICQRGTSLTIQCQVDSQVTMMFWYRQQPGQSLTLIATANQGSEATYESGFVIDKFPISRPNLTFSTLTVSNMSPEDSSIYLCSVEDQRVETQYFGPGTRLLVL.

The V gene is TRBV6-1, the J gene TRBJ2-7; 9 bases fit TRBD1. This CDR3 has 15 residues. CDR1 and CDR2 from the germline V gene are MNHNS and SASEGT. J lost 2 bases, V lost 6 bases, and 8 bases had no gene match. The chain's CDR3 is CASRTGTGSTYEQYF. In DNA, the CDR3 is TGTGCCAGCAGGACCGGGACAGGGTCTACCTACGAGCAGTACTTC.